This T cell receptor beta chain came from a study of CD8 T cells in ankylosing spondylitis. Notes on the study in general: What seemed typical of ankylosing spondylitis blood was a TCR beta motif built from several highly homologous variants.

One entry per CDR3 protein results from TCRdb running MiXCR on the 5' RACE reads. This sample has roughly 700,000 distinct CDR3 sequences; around 20% occur once, and the top ten carry around 20%. Comments on this clonotype: As yet, its antigen is unknown.

V dropped 3 bases and J dropped 6 bases, with 12 bases sitting between them. CDR3 length equals 13 residues. In germline, CDR1 is SGHDT, CDR2 YYEEEE. The chain employs TRBV5-6 and TRBJ1-1; D is perhaps TRBD1 (6 bases). The sample consisted of blood, either unsorted or a sorted T cell fraction (not recorded which). This TCR came from a male donor with ankylosing spondylitis. The CDR3 nucleotides are TGTGCCAGCAGCTCCACAGGGTACCCTGAAGCTTTCTTT. The encoded protein is CASSSTGYPEAFF.